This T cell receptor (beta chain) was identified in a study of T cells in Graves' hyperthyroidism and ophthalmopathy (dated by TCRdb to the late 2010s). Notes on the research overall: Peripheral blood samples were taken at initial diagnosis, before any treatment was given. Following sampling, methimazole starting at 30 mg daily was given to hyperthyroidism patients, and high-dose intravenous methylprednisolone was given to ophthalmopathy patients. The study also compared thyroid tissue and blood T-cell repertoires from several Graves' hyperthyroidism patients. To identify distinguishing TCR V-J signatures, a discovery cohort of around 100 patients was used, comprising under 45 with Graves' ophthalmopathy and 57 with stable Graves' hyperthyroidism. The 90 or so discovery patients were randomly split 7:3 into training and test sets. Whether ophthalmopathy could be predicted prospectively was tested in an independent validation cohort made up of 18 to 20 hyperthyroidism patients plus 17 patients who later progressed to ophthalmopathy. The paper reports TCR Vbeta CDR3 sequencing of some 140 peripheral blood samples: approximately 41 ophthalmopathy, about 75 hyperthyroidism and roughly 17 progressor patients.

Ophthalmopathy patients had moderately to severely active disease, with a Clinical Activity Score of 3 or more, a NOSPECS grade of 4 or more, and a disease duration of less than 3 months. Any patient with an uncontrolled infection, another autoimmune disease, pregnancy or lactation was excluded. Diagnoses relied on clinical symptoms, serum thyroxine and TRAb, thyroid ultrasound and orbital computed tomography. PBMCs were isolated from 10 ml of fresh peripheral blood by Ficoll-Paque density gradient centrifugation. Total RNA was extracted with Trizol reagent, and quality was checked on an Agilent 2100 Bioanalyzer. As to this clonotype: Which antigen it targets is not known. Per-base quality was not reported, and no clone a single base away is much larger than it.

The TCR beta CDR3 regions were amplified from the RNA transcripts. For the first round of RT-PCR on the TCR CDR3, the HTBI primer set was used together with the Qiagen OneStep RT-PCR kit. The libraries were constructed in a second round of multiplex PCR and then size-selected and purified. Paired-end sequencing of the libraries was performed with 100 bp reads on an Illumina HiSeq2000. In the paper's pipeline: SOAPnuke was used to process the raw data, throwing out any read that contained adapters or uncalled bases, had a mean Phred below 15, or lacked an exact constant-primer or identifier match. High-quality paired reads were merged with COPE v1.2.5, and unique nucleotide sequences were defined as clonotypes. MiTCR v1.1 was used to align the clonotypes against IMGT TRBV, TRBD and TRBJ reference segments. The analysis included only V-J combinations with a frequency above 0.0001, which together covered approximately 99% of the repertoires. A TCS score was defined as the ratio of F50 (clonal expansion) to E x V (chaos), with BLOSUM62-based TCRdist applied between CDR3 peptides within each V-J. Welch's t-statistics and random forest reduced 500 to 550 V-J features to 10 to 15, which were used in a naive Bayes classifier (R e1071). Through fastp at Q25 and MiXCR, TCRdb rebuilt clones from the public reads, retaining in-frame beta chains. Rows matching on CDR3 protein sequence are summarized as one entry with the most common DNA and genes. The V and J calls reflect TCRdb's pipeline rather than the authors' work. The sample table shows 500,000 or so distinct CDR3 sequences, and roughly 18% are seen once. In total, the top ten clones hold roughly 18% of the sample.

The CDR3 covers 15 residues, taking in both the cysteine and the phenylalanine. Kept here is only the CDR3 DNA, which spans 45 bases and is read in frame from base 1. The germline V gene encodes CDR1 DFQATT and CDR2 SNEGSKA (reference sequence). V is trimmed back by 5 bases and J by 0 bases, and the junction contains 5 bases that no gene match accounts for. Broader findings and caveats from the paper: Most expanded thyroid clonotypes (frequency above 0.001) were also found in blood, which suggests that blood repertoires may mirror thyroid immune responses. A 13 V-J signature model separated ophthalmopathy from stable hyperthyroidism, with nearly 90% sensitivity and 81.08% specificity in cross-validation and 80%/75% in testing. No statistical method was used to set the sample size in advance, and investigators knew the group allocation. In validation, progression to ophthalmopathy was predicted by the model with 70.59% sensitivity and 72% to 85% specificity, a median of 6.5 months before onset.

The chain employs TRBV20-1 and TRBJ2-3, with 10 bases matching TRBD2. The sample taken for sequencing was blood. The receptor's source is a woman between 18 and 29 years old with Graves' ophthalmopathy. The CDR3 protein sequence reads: CSAETSGLSTDTQYF. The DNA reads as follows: TGCAGTGCTGAGACTAGCGGGCTAAGCACAGATACGCAGTATTTT.